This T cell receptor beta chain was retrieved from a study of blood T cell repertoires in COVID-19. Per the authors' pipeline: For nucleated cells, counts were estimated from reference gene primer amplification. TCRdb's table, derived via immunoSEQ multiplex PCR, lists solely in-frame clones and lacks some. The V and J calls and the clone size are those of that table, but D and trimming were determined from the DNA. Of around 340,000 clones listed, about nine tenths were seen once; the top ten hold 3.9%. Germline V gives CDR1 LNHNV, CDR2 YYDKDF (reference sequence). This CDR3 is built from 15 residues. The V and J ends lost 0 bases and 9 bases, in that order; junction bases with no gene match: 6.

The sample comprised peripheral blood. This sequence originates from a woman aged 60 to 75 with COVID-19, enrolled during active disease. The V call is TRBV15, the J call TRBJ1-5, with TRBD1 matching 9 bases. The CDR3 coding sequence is TGTGCCACCAGCAGAGATACAGGGGGCATGGGGCCCCAGCATTTT. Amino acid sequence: CATSRDTGGMGPQHF.